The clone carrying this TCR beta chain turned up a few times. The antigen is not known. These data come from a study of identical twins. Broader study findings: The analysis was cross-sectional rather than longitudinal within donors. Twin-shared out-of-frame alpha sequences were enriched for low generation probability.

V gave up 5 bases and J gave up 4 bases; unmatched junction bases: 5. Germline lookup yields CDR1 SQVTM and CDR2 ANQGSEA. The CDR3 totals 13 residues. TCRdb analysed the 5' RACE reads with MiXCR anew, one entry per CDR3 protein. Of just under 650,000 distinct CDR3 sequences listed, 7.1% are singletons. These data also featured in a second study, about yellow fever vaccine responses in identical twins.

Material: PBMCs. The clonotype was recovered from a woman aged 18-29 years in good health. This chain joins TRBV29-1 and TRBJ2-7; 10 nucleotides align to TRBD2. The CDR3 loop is CSVLRTSGYEQYV. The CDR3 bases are TGCAGCGTTTTAAGGACTAGCGGTTACGAGCAGTACGTC.